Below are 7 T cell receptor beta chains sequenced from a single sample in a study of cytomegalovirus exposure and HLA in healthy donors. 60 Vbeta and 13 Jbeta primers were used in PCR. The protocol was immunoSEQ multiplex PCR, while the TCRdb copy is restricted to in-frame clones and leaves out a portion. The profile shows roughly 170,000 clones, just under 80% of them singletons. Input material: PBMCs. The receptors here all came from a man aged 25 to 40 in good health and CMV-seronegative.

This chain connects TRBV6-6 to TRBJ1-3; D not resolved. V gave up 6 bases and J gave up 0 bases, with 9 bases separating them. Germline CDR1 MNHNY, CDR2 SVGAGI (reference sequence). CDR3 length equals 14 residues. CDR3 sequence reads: CASSATGSGNTIYF. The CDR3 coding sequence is TGTGCCAGCAGCGCTACCGGCTCTGGAAACACCATATATTTT.

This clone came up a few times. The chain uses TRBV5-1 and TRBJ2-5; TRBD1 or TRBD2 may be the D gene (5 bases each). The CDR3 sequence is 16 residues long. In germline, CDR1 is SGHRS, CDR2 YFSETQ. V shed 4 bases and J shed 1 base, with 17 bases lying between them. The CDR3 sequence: CASSLGLGGPQETQYF. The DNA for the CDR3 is TGCGCCAGCAGCCTGGGGCTAGGCGGGCCCCAAGAGACCCAGTACTTC.

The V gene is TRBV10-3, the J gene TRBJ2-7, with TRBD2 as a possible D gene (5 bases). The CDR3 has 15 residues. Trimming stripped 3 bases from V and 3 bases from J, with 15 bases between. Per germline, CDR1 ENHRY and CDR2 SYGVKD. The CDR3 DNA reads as TGTGCCATCAGTGATCCCTACCCGGGGAACTACGAGCAGTACTTC. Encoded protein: CAISDPYPGNYEQYF.

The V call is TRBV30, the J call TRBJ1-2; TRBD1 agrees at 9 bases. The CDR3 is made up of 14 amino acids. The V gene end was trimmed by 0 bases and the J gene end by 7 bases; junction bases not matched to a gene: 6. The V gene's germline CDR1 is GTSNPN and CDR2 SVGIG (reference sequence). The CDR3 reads CAWSVVTGGSGYTF. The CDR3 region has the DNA TGTGCCTGGAGTGTGGTGACAGGGGGATCTGGCTACACCTTC.

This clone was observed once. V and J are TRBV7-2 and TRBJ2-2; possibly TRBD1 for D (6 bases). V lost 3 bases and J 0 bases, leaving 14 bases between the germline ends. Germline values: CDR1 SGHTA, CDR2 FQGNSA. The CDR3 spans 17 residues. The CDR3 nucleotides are TGTGCCAGCAGCTTCCAGCGCAGGACAGCGAACACCGGGGAGCTGTTTTTT. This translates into CASSFQRRTANTGELFF.

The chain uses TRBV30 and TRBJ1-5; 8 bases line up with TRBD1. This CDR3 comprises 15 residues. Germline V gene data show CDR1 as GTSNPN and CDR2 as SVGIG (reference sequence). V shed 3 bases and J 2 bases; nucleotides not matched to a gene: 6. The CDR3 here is CAWRSGGRGNQPQHF. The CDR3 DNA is TGTGCCTGGAGGTCAGGGGGCAGGGGCAATCAGCCCCAGCATTTT.

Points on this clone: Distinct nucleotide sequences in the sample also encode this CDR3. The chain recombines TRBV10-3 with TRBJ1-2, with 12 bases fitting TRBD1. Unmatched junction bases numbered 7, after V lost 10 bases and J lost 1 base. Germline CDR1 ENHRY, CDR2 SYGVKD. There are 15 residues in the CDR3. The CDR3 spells CATGTGGLNNYGYTF. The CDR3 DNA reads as TGTGCCACTGGGACAGGGGGCCTGAATAACTATGGCTACACCTTC.